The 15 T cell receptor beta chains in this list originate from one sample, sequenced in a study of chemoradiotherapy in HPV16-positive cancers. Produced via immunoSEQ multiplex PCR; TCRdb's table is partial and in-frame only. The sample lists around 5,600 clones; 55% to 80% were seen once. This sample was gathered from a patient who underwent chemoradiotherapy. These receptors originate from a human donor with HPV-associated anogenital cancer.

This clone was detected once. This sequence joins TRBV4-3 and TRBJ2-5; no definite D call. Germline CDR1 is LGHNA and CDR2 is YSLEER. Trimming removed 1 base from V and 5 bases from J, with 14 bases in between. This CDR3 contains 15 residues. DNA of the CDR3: TGCGCCAGCAGCCAAGTCGCCCCCCCGGACGAGACCCAGTACTTC. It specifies CASSQVAPPDETQYF.

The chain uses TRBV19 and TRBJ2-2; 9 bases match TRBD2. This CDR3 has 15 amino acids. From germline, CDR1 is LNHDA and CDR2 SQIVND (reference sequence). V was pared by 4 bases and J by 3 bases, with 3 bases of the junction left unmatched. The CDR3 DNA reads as TGTGCCAGTAGTAGGAGCGGGGGGTACACCGGGGAGCTGTTTTTT. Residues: CASSRSGGYTGELFF.

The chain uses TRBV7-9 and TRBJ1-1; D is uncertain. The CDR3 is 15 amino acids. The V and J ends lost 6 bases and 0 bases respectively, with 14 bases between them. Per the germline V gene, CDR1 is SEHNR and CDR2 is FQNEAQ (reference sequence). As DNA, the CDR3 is TGTGCCAGCAGGTGGGAGAGTGGGGTGAACACTGAAGCTTTCTTT. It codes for CASRWESGVNTEAFF. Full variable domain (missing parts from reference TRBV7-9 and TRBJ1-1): DTGVSQNPRHKITKRGQNVTFRCDPISEHNRLYWYRQTLGQGPEFLTYFQNEAQLEKSRLLSDRFSAERPKGSFSTLEIQRTEQGDSAMYLCASRWESGVNTEAFFGQGTRLTVV.

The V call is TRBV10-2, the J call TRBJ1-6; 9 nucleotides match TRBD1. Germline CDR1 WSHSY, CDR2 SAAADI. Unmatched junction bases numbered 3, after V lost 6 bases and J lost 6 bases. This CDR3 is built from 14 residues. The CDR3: CASRPGQGNSPLHF. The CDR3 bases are TGCGCCAGCAGGCCGGGACAGGGTAATTCACCCCTCCACTTT.

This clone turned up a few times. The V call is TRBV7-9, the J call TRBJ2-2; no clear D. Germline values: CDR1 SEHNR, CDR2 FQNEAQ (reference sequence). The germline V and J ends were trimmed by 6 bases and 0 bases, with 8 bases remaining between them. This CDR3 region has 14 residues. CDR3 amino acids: CASRASPNTGELFF. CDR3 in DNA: TGTGCCAGCAGAGCTTCGCCGAACACCGGGGAGCTGTTTTTT.

The DNA for the CDR3 is TGTGCCAGCAGTGAGGCTGAGGGATGGACTGAAGCTTTCTTT. As protein: CASSEAEGWTEAFF. The rearrangement uses TRBV6-1 and TRBJ1-1; D gene uncertain. Trimming stripped 3 bases from V and 5 bases from J, with 13 bases between. The V gene's germline CDR1 is MNHNS and CDR2 SASEGT. CDR3 length: 14 residues.

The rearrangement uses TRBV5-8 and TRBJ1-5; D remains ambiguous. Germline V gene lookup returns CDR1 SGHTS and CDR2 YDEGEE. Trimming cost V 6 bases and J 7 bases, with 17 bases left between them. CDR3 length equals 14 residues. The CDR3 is CASTMYRGEQPQHF. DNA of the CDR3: TGTGCCAGCACCATGTATCGCGGGGAACAGCCCCAGCATTTT. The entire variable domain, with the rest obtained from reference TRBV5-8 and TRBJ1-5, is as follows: EAGVTQSPTHLIKTRGQQATLRCSPISGHTSVYWYQQALGLGLQFLLWYDEGEERNRGNFPPRFSGRQFPNYSSELNVNALELEDSALYLCASTMYRGEQPQHFGDGTRLSIL.

CDR3 nucleotides: TGCAGCGTTCCACCTCAGAGAGGGGAAGGCTACACCTTC. It yields the protein CSVPPQRGEGYTF. The V and J genes are TRBV29-1 and TRBJ1-2; a weak D match, TRBD1 (5 bases). V was shortened by 5 bases and J by 8 bases, with 18 bases between the two germline ends. Germline V gene lookup returns CDR1 SQVTM and CDR2 ANQGSEA. The CDR3 is 13 residues long.

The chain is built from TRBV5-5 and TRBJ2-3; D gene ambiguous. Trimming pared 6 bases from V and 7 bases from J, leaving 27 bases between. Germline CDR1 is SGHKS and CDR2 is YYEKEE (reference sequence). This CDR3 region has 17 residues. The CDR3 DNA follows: TGTGCCAGCACCATAAATGCCAACTTCGGGTCAAGGAATACGCAGTATTTT. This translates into CASTINANFGSRNTQYF.

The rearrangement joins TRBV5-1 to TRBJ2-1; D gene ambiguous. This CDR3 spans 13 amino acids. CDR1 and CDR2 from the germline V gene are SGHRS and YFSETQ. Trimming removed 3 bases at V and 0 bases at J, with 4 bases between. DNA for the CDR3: TGCGCCAGCAGCTGGAGCTCCTACAATGAGCAGTTCTTC. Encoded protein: CASSWSSYNEQFF.

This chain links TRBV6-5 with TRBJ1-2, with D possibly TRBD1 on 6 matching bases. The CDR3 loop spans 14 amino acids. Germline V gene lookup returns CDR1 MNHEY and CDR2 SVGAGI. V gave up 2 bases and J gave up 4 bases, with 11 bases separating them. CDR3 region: CASSYGGQPYGYTF. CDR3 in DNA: TGTGCCAGCAGTTACGGAGGACAGCCCTATGGCTACACCTTC.

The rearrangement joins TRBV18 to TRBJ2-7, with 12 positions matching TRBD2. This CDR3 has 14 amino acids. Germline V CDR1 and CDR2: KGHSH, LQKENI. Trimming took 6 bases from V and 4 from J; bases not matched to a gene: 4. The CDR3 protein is CASSRTSGEYEQYF. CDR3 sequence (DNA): TGTGCCAGCTCTCGGACTAGCGGGGAGTACGAGCAGTACTTC.

CDR3 nucleotides: TGCGCCAGCAGCCAAGATAACGCGGGGGGCACAGATACGCAGTATTTT. Translated: CASSQDNAGGTDTQYF. The V and J genes are TRBV4-3 and TRBJ2-3, with TRBD2 matching over 7 bases. Germline V gene data show CDR1 as LGHNA and CDR2 as YSLEER. This CDR3 has 16 residues. Losses at the gene ends were 0 bases for V and 1 base for J; bases not matched to a gene: 4.

DNA for the CDR3: TGCGCCAGCAGCCGGACAGGGTTCTACGAGCAGTACTTC. This sequence encodes CASSRTGFYEQYF. The chain combines TRBV5-1 with TRBJ2-7; 8 bases are a match to TRBD1. Losses at the gene ends were 4 bases for V and 3 bases for J; bases not matched to a gene: 3. This CDR3 region has 13 residues. Germline values: CDR1 SGHRS, CDR2 YFSETQ. Together with reference TRBV5-1 and TRBJ2-7, the CDR3 gives the full variable domain: KAGVTQTPRYLIKTRGQQVTLSCSPISGHRSVSWYQQTPGQGLQFLFEYFSETQRNKGNFPGRFSGRQFSNSRSEMNVSTLELGDSALYLCASSRTGFYEQYFGPGTRLTVT.

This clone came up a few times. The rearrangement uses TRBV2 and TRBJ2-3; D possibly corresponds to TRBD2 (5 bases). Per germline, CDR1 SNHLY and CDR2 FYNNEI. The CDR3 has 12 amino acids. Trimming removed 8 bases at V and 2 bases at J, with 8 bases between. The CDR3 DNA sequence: TGTGCCAGCGGGGAGTTCACAGATACGCAGTATTTT. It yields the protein CASGEFTDTQYF.